This paragraph covers one T cell receptor (beta chain) sequence. The target antigen is unknown. The junction does not match germline at one end; this may be a read error. Blood RNA came from unsorted whole blood; germline DNA was also extracted. This entry comes from a study of tumor-infiltrating lymphocytes in primary liver carcinoma. A primer in the constant region served to generate TCR beta cDNA from approximately 500 ng of total RNA. Sequencing libraries for TCR beta derived from three nested multiplex PCR rounds that used slightly modified ARM-PCR. In the first two PCR rounds, TRBV1-TRBV30 forward primers were paired with a C-beta reverse primer, and each round lasted approximately 10 cycles. Using its own MiXCR run on the multiplex PCR reads, TCRdb lists one record per CDR3 protein. Among 330,000 or so distinct CDR3 sequences listed, about 65% were seen once. General study points: Tumor top-250-clone fraction significantly exceeded that of blood (p = 0.039).

CDR3 length: 17 amino acids. Per the germline V gene, CDR1 is MNHNS and CDR2 is SASEGT. The sequenced sample was peripheral blood. This sequence originates from a man aged 40-55 years with primary liver carcinoma and hepatitis B virus infection. The chain links TRBV6-1 to TRBJ2-3; 9 bases match TRBD2. CDR3 sequence (DNA): TGTGCCAGCAGTGAAGCTCGGACTAGCGAGAGCACAGATGCGCAGTATTTT. This sequence encodes CASSEARTSESTDAQYF.